What follows are 18 T cell receptor beta chains derived from one specimen sequenced in a study of identical twins. TCRdb analysed the 5' RACE reads with MiXCR anew, one entry per CDR3 protein. The sample lists about 530,000 distinct CDR3 sequences, 15% occurring once. Separately, the same data were catalogued under a study of yellow fever vaccine responses in identical twins.

The sample taken for sequencing was CD4+ T cells sorted from blood. These receptors all come from a young woman in good health.

This clonotype was counted only a few times. V gene TRBV20-1 combines with J gene TRBJ2-7; 8 nucleotides align to TRBD2. Per the germline V gene, CDR1 is DFQATT and CDR2 is SNEGSKA (reference sequence). The CDR3 runs 14 residues. The J segment lost 2 bases and the V segment lost 0 bases, leaving 3 bases of the junction unmatched. This CDR3 reads CSAREAGATYEQYF. The CDR3 nucleotides are TGCAGTGCTAGAGAAGCGGGAGCTACCTACGAGCAGTACTTC.

V is TRBV11-2 and J is TRBJ2-1; 11 nucleotides agree with TRBD2. J gave up 5 bases and V 5 bases, and 17 bases lay outside the gene matches. Germline V lookup: CDR1 SGHAT, CDR2 FQNNGV. This CDR3 contains 19 residues. As DNA, the CDR3 is TGTGCCAGCAGCACTAGGGTCCCCTTAACTAGCGGGAGAAACAATGAGCAGTTCTTC. This codes for CASSTRVPLTSGRNNEQFF.

This chain uses TRBV7-6 with TRBJ2-1; D might be TRBD1 (6 bases). CDR1 and CDR2 from the germline V gene are SGHVS and FNYEAQ. The ends were cut back, 1 base at V and 0 bases at J, with 10 bases in the middle. This CDR3 comprises 16 residues. The CDR3 bases are TGTGCCAGCAGCTTAGGGGGACATCACTCCTACAATGAGCAGTTCTTC. This translates into CASSLGGHHSYNEQFF. The entire variable domain, with the rest obtained from reference TRBV7-6 and TRBJ2-1, is as follows: GAGVSQSPRYKVTKRGQDVALRCDPISGHVSLYWYRQALGQGPEFLTYFNYEAQQDKSGLPNDRFSAERPEGSISTLTIQRTEQRDSAMYRCASSLGGHHSYNEQFFGPGTRLTVL.

This sequence joins TRBV5-1 and TRBJ1-1; D possibly corresponds to TRBD1 (6 bases). The germline gives CDR1 SGHRS, CDR2 YFSETQ. The CDR3 runs 13 residues. V lost 3 bases and J 10 bases, leaving 16 bases between the germline ends. The CDR3 nucleotides are TGCGCCAGCAGCTCCAAAGAACAGGGCGTAGCTTTCTTT. Translation gives CASSSKEQGVAFF.

The V gene is TRBV7-9, the J gene TRBJ1-1, with 7 bases lining up with TRBD1. J gave up 5 bases and V 5 bases, and 5 bases lay outside the gene matches. The CDR3 loop spans 13 amino acids. Per germline, CDR1 SEHNR and CDR2 FQNEAQ (reference sequence). The CDR3 is CASSIAGGTEAFF. CDR3 bases: TGTGCCAGCAGCATCGCAGGGGGGACTGAAGCTTTCTTT.

This clonotype was detected a few times. This chain joins TRBV3-1 and TRBJ2-1, with D possibly being TRBD1 or TRBD2 (5 bases each). The CDR3 loop spans 15 amino acids. Germline V lookup: CDR1 LGHDT, CDR2 YNNKEL (reference sequence). The ends were cut back, 4 bases at V and 0 bases at J, with 10 bases in the middle. This CDR3 is CASSLWGFSYNEQFF. The CDR3 DNA follows: TGTGCCAGCAGCCTGTGGGGGTTCTCCTACAATGAGCAGTTCTTC.

This clonotype has a handful of counts. This chain uses TRBV10-3 with TRBJ2-3, with TRBD2 identical over 12 bases. With 7 bases clipped from V and 6 bases from J, the junction kept 5 bases outside the gene matches. From germline, CDR1 is ENHRY and CDR2 SYGVKD. CDR3 length: 14 residues. CDR3 DNA sequence: TGTGCCATCAAGGCTAGCGGGAGGGCCGATACGCAGTATTTT. It encodes CAIKASGRADTQYF.

V gene TRBV12-3 or TRBV12-4 combines with J gene TRBJ2-1; D is uncertain. The CDR3 spans 15 residues. Trimming left V 6 bases short and J 0 bases short, with 12 bases between. The CDR3 here is CASRGRRNSYNEQFF. The CDR3 coding sequence is TGTGCCAGCAGGGGAAGGCGGAACTCCTACAATGAGCAGTTCTTC.

In this sample, this clonotype turned up many times. The chain links TRBV5-1 to TRBJ2-1; 8 nucleotides align to TRBD2. The CDR3 runs to 15 residues. Germline V gene data show CDR1 as SGHRS and CDR2 as YFSETQ. Unmatched junction bases numbered 6, after V lost 1 base and J lost 6 bases. The CDR3 DNA reads TGCGCCAGCAGCTTGAGTAGCGGGACGGGCAATGAGCAGTTCTTC. This codes for CASSLSSGTGNEQFF.

This clonotype was seen only a few times. V gene TRBV3-1 combines with J gene TRBJ2-1; TRBD2 matches at 10 bases. Looked up from germline, CDR1 is LGHDT and CDR2 is YNNKEL (reference sequence). This CDR3 contains 15 residues. V gave up 1 base and J gave up 9 bases; unmatched junction bases: 6. The chain's CDR3 is CASSQVGLATIEQFF. The CDR3 DNA reads TGTGCCAGCAGCCAAGTGGGACTAGCGACGATTGAGCAGTTCTTC.

This clonotype occurred a few times. The chain links TRBV20-1 to TRBJ2-2, with TRBD2 identical over 9 bases. The ends lost 1 base at V and 3 bases at J; junction bases unmatched: 6. This CDR3 is built from 16 residues. CDR1 and CDR2 from the germline V gene are DFQATT and SNEGSKA (reference sequence). This chain's CDR3 is CSARVLAGGYTGELFF. CDR3 nucleotides: TGCAGTGCTAGAGTATTGGCGGGAGGGTACACCGGGGAGCTGTTTTTT.

This clonotype has more than one count but fewer than ten. V is TRBV29-1 and J is TRBJ2-2; no clear D gene. Germline-derived CDR1 and CDR2 are SQVTM and ANQGSEA. This CDR3 is built from 12 residues. Trimming left V 1 base short and J 6 bases short, with 6 bases between. CDR3 protein: CSVEVLSGELFF. CDR3 DNA: TGCAGCGTTGAAGTCTTGTCCGGGGAGCTGTTTTTT.

This clonotype was seen a handful of times. V usage is TRBV5-1 and J usage is TRBJ2-4; 8 bases match TRBD1. V trimming: 4 bases; J trimming: 4 bases; junction bases outside the gene matches: 4. CDR3 length: 14 amino acids. Germline V gives CDR1 SGHRS, CDR2 YFSETQ. The CDR3 region has the DNA TGCGCCAGCAGCAAGGGACAGGAAAAAAACATTCAGTACTTC. Its protein product is CASSKGQEKNIQYF.

The chain recombines TRBV7-2 with TRBJ2-5; 9 nucleotides match TRBD2. Looked up from germline, CDR1 is SGHTA and CDR2 is FQGNSA. With 5 bases clipped from V and 3 bases from J, the junction kept 10 bases outside the gene matches. The length of the CDR3 is 16 residues. The DNA for the CDR3 is TGTGCCAGCAGCCCACACAGCCTAGCGGGAAAAGAGACCCAGTACTTC. This gives the protein CASSPHSLAGKETQYF.

This clonotype has a handful of counts. This chain links TRBV4-2 with TRBJ2-1; 7 bases line up with TRBD2. Trimming removed 1 base from V and 5 bases from J; junction bases left unmatched: 8. The germline V gene encodes CDR1 LGHNA and CDR2 YNFKEQ. CDR3 size: 16 residues. In DNA form, the CDR3 reads TGTGCCAGCAGCCAAGGTCCGTGGGAGGGGAACAATGAGCAGTTCTTC. This encodes CASSQGPWEGNNEQFF.

The chain links TRBV18 to TRBJ2-7, with 7 bases lining up with TRBD2. With 6 bases clipped from V and 4 bases from J, the junction kept 12 bases outside the gene matches. Per germline, CDR1 KGHSH and CDR2 LQKENI. The CDR3 consists of 15 residues. CDR3: CASSTWPSGTYEQYF. CDR3 coding DNA: TGTGCCAGCTCTACCTGGCCTAGCGGAACTTACGAGCAGTACTTC.

This clonotype appeared many times. The chain recombines TRBV6-1 with TRBJ2-7; D might be TRBD1 (6 bases). V was shortened by 5 bases and J by 0 bases, with 8 bases between the two germline ends. The CDR3 sequence is 13 residues long. The germline gives CDR1 MNHNS, CDR2 SASEGT. The CDR3 is CASSRDTSYEQYF. Written as DNA, the CDR3 is TGTGCCAGCAGTCGGGACACCTCCTACGAGCAGTACTTC.

The table lists this clonotype with a few counts. The V gene is TRBV6-2 or TRBV6-3, the J gene TRBJ2-1, with unresolved D. V was cut by 10 bases and J by 7 bases, with 17 bases left in between. This CDR3 spans 13 amino acids. Germline CDR1 is MNHEY and CDR2 is SVGEGT. The CDR3 here is CATTRGFPNEQFF. In DNA form, the CDR3 reads TGTGCCACGACAAGAGGCTTTCCTAATGAGCAGTTCTTC.